This T cell receptor beta chain was documented in a study of OX40 agonist ivuxolimab in advanced cancers. Overall study context: Hepatocellular carcinoma, melanoma, renal cell or head and neck cancer occurred in dose-escalation patients. Overall study results and limits: Expanded clones belonging to CD8+ T cells outnumbered, on average, those of CD4+.

Sequencing used immunoSEQ multiplex PCR; TCRdb keeps in-frame clones, though not all of them. Of more than 80,000 clones in the sample, 75% to 95% were seen once. Germline assignment: CDR1 LNHDA and CDR2 SQIVND (reference sequence). Deletions cut 7 bases from V and 7 bases from J, with 14 bases between. The CDR3 loop spans 13 amino acids. This clone was seen a single time. Its target is not known. The receptor's source is an adult with an advanced solid tumor such as melanoma, head and neck, liver or kidney cancer. The V gene is TRBV19, the J gene TRBJ1-5, with a possible D match to TRBD1 (5 bases). The sample consisted of CD4+ or CD8+ T cells sorted from blood, taken in a trial of the OX40 agonist ivuxolimab. The CDR3 reads CASTPGIRQPQHF. The CDR3 nucleotides are TGTGCCAGTACCCCAGGGATCCGGCAGCCCCAGCATTTT.